This T cell receptor beta chain emerged from a study of a mutant IDH1 vaccine in newly diagnosed glioma. The wider study: Patients were started on vaccination 4-6 weeks after radiotherapy alone, or with temozolomide cycles. It was radiotherapy, temozolomide, or both that patients received previously, with most receiving both.

As for time point: week 47, end of study. With topical imiquimod, each dose of the vaccine consisted of 300 ug of mutant IDH1 20-mer peptide. In weeks 1, 3, 5, 7, 11, 15, 19 and 23, patients were immunized, eight times in all. Study-wide findings and caveats: Patients mounted vaccine-induced immune responses in 93.3% of cases.

In germline, CDR1 is SNHLY, CDR2 FYNNEI. Trimming cost V 4 bases and J 3 bases, with 13 bases left between them. CDR3 length: 14 amino acids. The repertoire was sequenced with immunoSEQ multiplex PCR; TCRdb's copy has only in-frame clones and lacks some. Of tens of thousands of clones in the sample, 76% were seen once. With respect to this clone: Its antigen is not known.

The rearrangement uses TRBV2 and TRBJ2-7; D is uncertain. This TCR was recovered from a woman aged 40 to 50 with glioma. Some clones in this sample may be carry-over from other donors' samples. The starting material was PBMCs, obtained from a glioma patient whose treatment included an IDH1 peptide vaccine. This CDR3 reads CASSVGKGFYEQYF. CDR3 coding DNA: TGTGCCAGCAGTGTAGGTAAAGGGTTCTACGAGCAGTACTTC.